This TCR beta chain is from a study of T cells in localized non-small cell lung cancer. Study-wide results and caveats: The study linked higher blood T cell density to longer overall survival. Uninvolved adjacent lung showed higher T cell clonality than tumor.

Remarks on this clone: The antigen is unknown.

In germline, CDR1 is LNHDA, CDR2 SQIVND (reference sequence). The J segment lost 0 bases and the V segment lost 4 bases, leaving 11 bases of the junction unmatched. The CDR3 sequence is 17 residues long. Sequencing used immunoSEQ multiplex PCR; TCRdb keeps in-frame clones, though not all of them. The table includes some 25,000 clones, 88% detected once. The specimen comprised PBMCs, sampled before any cancer treatment. The source is a man aged 35-69 years with stage II lung adenocarcinoma. V usage is TRBV19 and J usage is TRBJ1-1; TRBD1 aligns across 7 bases. This CDR3 reads CASSTGQPLQLNTEAFF. As DNA, the CDR3 is TGTGCCAGTAGTACGGGACAGCCCCTCCAATTGAACACTGAAGCTTTCTTT.